What follows is one T cell receptor (beta chain) and its context. The clone's antigen remains unknown. Per-base qualities were not stored, and no clone one base away is much larger. Libraries were built with the immunoSEQ multiplex PCR assay. This immuneACCESS table, as held by TCRdb, lists in-frame sequences with V and J called but not all clones. Of the missing ones, under half trace to an unresolved V gene in checked studies; the others have no known cause. The sample table records tens of thousands of clones; about 91% of these occur just once. In total, the top ten clones hold nearly 0.2% of the sample. This sample is drawn from a study of T cell changes during pregnancy in multiple sclerosis (dated 2019 in TCRdb). A note on the overall study: In women with multiple sclerosis, the researchers looked at how the T cell repertoire shifted as pregnancy progressed.

The CDR1 and CDR2 encoded by the germline V gene are SGHRS and YFSETQ. V gives up 6 bases and J gives up 7 bases, and the segment between their germline ends measures 11 bases. Reading from cysteine to phenylalanine, the CDR3 counts 13 amino acids. Only the CDR3 part of the read is kept: 39 bases, read in frame from the first base. The chain is made from TRBV5-1 and TRBJ1-6, and the D gene may be TRBD1, 6 bases matching. The sample here was CD4+ T cells from peripheral blood mononuclear cells, taken in the second trimester of pregnancy. The receptor's source is a female donor with multiple sclerosis, enrolled in a pregnancy study. The CDR3 region: CASKGTSNSPLHF. The bases read TGCGCCAGCAAGGGGACATCCAATTCACCCCTCCACTTT.